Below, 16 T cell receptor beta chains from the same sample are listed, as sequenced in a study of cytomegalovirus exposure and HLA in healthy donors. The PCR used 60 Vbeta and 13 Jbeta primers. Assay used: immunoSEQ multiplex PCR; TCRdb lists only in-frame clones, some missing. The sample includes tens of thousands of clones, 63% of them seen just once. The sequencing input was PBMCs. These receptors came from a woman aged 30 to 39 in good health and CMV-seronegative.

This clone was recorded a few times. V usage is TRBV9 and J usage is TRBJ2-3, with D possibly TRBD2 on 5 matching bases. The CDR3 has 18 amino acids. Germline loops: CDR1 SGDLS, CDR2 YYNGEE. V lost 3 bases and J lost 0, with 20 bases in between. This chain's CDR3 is CASSESSYRRASTDTQYF. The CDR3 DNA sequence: TGTGCCAGCAGCGAAAGTAGCTATCGGCGGGCTAGCACAGATACGCAGTATTTT.

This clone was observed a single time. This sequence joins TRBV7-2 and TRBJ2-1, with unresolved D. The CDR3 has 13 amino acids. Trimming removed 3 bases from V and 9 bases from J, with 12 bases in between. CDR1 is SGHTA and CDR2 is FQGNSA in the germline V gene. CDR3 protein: CASSLSFRVEQFF. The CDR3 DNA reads TGTGCCAGCAGCTTGTCTTTCCGGGTTGAGCAGTTCTTC. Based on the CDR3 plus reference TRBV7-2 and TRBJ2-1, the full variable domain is GAGVSQSPSNKVTEKGKDVELRCDPISGHTALYWYRQSLGQGLEFLIYFQGNSAPDKSGLPSDRFSAERTGGSVSTLTIQRTQQEDSAVYLCASSLSFRVEQFFGPGTRLTVL.

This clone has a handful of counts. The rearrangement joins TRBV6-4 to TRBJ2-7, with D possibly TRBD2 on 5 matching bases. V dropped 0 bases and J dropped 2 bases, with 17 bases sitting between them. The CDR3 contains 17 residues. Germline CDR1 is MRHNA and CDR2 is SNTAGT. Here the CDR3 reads CASSDSTSRTFPYEQYF. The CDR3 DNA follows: TGTGCCAGCAGTGACTCGACTTCAAGGACTTTCCCCTACGAGCAGTACTTC.

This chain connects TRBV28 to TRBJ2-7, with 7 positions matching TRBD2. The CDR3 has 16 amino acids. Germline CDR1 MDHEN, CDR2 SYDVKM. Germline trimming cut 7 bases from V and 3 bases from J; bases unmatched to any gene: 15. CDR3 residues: CASTLRGSPGLYEQYF. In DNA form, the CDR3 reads TGTGCCAGCACCCTCCGCGGGAGCCCGGGCCTCTACGAGCAGTACTTC.

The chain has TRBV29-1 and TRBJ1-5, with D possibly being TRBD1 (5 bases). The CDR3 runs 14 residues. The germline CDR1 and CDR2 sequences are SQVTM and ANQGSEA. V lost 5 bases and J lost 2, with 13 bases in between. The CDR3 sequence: CSVITDSGNQPQHF. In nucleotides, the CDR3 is TGCAGCGTTATAACCGACAGCGGCAATCAGCCCCAGCATTTT.

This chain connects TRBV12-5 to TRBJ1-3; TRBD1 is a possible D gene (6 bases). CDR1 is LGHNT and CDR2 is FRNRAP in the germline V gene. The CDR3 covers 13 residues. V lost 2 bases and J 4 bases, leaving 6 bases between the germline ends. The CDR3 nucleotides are TGTGCTAGTGGTTTGACAGGGGGAAACACCATATATTTT. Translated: CASGLTGGNTIYF.

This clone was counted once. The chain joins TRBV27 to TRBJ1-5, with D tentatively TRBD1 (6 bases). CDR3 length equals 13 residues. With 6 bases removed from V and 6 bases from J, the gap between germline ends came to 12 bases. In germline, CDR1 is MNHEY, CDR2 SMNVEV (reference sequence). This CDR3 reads CASRNDRSQPQHF. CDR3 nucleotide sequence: TGTGCCAGCAGAAATGACAGGAGTCAGCCCCAGCATTTT.

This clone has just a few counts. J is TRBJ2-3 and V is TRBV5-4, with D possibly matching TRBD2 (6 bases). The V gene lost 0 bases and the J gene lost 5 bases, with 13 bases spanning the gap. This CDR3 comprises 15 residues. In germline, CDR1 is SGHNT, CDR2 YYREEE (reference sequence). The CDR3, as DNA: TGTGCCAGCAGCTTGGGGGGAGGACGTGGAGATACGCAGTATTTT. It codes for CASSLGGGRGDTQYF.

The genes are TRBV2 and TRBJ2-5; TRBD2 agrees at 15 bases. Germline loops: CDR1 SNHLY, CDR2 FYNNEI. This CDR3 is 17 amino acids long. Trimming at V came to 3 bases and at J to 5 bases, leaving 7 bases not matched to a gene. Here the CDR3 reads CASSDQWTSGGAETQYF. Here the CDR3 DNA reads TGTGCCAGCAGTGATCAGTGGACTAGCGGGGGGGCGGAGACCCAGTACTTC.

CDR3 in DNA: TGTGCCAGCAGCTTTTCACGGGACAGGGGAACCTACGAGCAGTACTTC. Residues: CASSFSRDRGTYEQYF. The rearrangement uses TRBV7-9 and TRBJ2-7, with 10 bases matching TRBD1. V dropped 3 bases and J dropped 2; count of bases not matched to a gene: 7. The CDR3 extends over 16 amino acids. CDR1 SEHNR and CDR2 FQNEAQ come from the germline V gene (reference sequence).

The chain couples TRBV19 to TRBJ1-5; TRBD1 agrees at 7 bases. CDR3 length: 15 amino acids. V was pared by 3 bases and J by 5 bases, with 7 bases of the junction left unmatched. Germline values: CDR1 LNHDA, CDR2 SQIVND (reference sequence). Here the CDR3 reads CASSIPDRLYQPQHF. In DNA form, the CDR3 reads TGTGCCAGTAGTATCCCGGACAGGCTCTATCAGCCCCAGCATTTT.

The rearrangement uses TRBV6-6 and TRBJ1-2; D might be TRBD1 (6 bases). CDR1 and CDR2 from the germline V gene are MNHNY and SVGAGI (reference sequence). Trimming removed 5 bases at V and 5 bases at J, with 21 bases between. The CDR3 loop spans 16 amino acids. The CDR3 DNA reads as TGTGCCAGCAGTACGTACCCCCGGAGAGGGGGATATGGCTACACCTTC. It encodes CASSTYPRRGGYGYTF.

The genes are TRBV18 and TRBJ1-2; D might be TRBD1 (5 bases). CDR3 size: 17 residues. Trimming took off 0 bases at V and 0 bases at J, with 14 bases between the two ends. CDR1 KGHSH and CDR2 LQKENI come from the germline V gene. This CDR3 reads CASSPPGRDWSNYGYTF. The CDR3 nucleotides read TGTGCCAGCTCACCACCGGGCAGGGATTGGTCTAACTATGGCTACACCTTC.

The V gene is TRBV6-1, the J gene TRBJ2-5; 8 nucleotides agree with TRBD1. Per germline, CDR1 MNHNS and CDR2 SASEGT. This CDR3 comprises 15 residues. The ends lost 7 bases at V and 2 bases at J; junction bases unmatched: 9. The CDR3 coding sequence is TGTGCCAGCAAGGCTGACAGGGGCCGACAAGAGACCCAGTACTTC. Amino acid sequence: CASKADRGRQETQYF.

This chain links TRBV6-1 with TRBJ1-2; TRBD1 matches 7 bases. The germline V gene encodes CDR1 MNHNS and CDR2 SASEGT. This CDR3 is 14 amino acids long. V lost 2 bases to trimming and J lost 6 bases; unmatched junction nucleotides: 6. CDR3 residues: CASSERQGLDGYTF. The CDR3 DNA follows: TGTGCCAGCAGTGAAAGACAGGGTTTAGATGGCTACACCTTC.

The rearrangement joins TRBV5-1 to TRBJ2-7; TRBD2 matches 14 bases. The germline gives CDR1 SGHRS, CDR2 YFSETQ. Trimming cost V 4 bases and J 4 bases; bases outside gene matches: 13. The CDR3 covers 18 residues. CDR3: CASSAGLAGGGLSYEQYF. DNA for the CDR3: TGCGCCAGCAGCGCCGGACTAGCGGGAGGAGGACTTTCTTACGAGCAGTACTTC. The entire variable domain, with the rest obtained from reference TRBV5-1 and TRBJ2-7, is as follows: KAGVTQTPRYLIKTRGQQVTLSCSPISGHRSVSWYQQTPGQGLQFLFEYFSETQRNKGNFPGRFSGRQFSNSRSEMNVSTLELGDSALYLCASSAGLAGGGLSYEQYFGPGTRLTVT.